A selection of T cell receptor beta chains follows, all from one sample in a study of glioma-infiltrating T cells after dendritic cell vaccination. The repertoire was sequenced with immunoSEQ multiplex PCR; TCRdb's copy has only in-frame clones and lacks some. This sample carries 90,000 to 95,000 clones, over 75% of them seen once, and the ten largest clones take roughly 2.1%. Sequences were derived from blood, sampled after dendritic cell vaccination. These receptors came from a human donor with glioblastoma. Each CDR3 is given with its conserved first and last residue. D genes are given only for firm matches. Clone size, where shown, is once, few, many, or a class for clones that have expanded.

abundance,v_gene,d_gene,j_gene,CDR3nt,CDR3aa
many,TRBV5-6,NA,TRBJ1-3,TGTGCCAGCAGCTTGTGGGAGACTGGAAACACCATATATTTT,CASSLWETGNTIYF
NA,TRBV6-1,NA,TRBJ1-2,TGCGCCAGCAGTGAATGGAGGTCGCCCATCTATGGCTACACCTTC,CASSEWRSPIYGYTF
NA,TRBV30,NA,TRBJ1-3,TGTGCCTGGACAGGGTTGAACACCATATATTTT,CAWTGLNTIYF
once,TRBV7-9,TRBD1,TRBJ1-1,TGTGCCAGCAGCACTACAGGGACAGGGTTGGCTGAAGCTTTCTTT,CASSTTGTGLAEAFF
NA,TRBV27,NA,TRBJ2-2,TGTGCCAGCAATCTACTTCCGGGACAAATGAACACCGGGGAGCTGTTTTTT,CASNLLPGQMNTGELFF
NA,TRBV7-9,TRBD2,TRBJ2-1,TGTGCCAGCAGCTTACCCGAGCTAGCGGGCTACAATGAGCAGTTCTTC,CASSLPELAGYNEQFF
once,TRBV5-1,NA,TRBJ2-3,TGCGCCAGCAGCTTAAGGCAGGGGGGAGATACGCAGTATTTT,CASSLRQGGDTQYF
NA,TRBV7-9,NA,TRBJ2-3,TGTGCCAGCAGCTTAGCGCATGGAGCGTGGAGCACAGATACGCAGTATTTT,CASSLAHGAWSTDTQYF
NA,TRBV5-6,NA,TRBJ1-1,TGTGCCAGCGGGGACACCATGAACACTGAAGCTTTCTTT,CASGDTMNTEAFF
NA,TRBV19,NA,TRBJ1-2,TGTGCCAGTAAGATCGGGCAGCCGGGAGGCTACACCTTC,CASKIGQPGGYTF
NA,TRBV6-5,NA,TRBJ2-2,TGTGCCAGCACTGAGGGATCGAACACCGGGGAGCTGTTTTTT,CASTEGSNTGELFF
NA,TRBV11-2,TRBD1,TRBJ1-1,TGTGCCAGCAGCCTTGGACAGGGGCGGACTGAAGCTTTCTTT,CASSLGQGRTEAFF
NA,TRBV29-1,NA,TRBJ2-6,TGCAGCGTTGAAGATCGAGGCTCTGGGGCCAACGTCCTGACTTTC,CSVEDRGSGANVLTF
NA,TRBV9,TRBD1,TRBJ2-7,TGTGCCAGCAGCGTAGAGGACAGGTACAACGAGCAGTACTTC,CASSVEDRYNEQYF
NA,TRBV2,NA,TRBJ2-3,TGTGCCAGCAGTGTTGGACAGACTGACACAGATACGCAGTATTTT,CASSVGQTDTDTQYF
NA,TRBV2,NA,TRBJ1-3,TGTGCCGGCCTAAGGGGGTCTGGAAACACCATATATTTT,CAGLRGSGNTIYF
NA,TRBV6-5,NA,TRBJ1-5,TGTGCCAGCAGTTACTGGGCAGACGACAATCAGCCCCAGCATTTT,CASSYWADDNQPQHF
once,TRBV6-5,NA,TRBJ2-2,TGTGCCAGCAGTTACCAACAGGGAAGTTTCACCGGGGAGCTGTTTTTT,CASSYQQGSFTGELFF
NA,TRBV6-5,NA,TRBJ2-7,TGTGCCAGCAGTGTCAATCAGGTTTCCTACGAGCAGTACTTC,CASSVNQVSYEQYF
NA,TRBV5-1,NA,TRBJ2-7,TGCGCCAGCAGCGACAGGAGGAGCTCCTACGAGCAGTACTTC,CASSDRRSSYEQYF
NA,TRBV27,TRBD2,TRBJ2-3,TGTGCCAGCAGTCAAACCCTAGCGGGGGGCACAGATACGCAGTATTTT,CASSQTLAGGTDTQYF
NA,TRBV7-8,NA,TRBJ2-7,TGTGCCAGCGGTACAGGGTCCCACGAGCAGTACTTC,CASGTGSHEQYF
NA,TRBV5-6,TRBD1,TRBJ1-1,TGTGCCAGCTCTGACAGGGCGAACACTGAAGCTTTCTTT,CASSDRANTEAFF
NA,TRBV4-1,TRBD2,TRBJ2-3,TGCGCCAGCAGCCAAGAGGGCGGGAGAGGCACAGATACGCAGTATTTT,CASSQEGGRGTDTQYF
NA,TRBV5-1,TRBD1,TRBJ1-5,TGCGCCAGCAGACGGGACAGTGATAGCAATCAGCCCCAGCATTTT,CASRRDSDSNQPQHF
NA,TRBV5-1,NA,TRBJ1-2,TGCGCCAGCAGCCAACAGGGAAGTGATGGCTACACCTTC,CASSQQGSDGYTF
NA,TRBV7-2,TRBD1,TRBJ1-1,TGTGCCAGCAGCTTAGTTAGGGCAGGGGGAGCTTTCTTT,CASSLVRAGGAFF
NA,TRBV7-9,NA,TRBJ1-2,TGTGCCAGCAGCTTTTCTCCAGGGATGAACTATGGCTACACCTTC,CASSFSPGMNYGYTF
NA,TRBV5-1,TRBD1,TRBJ1-1,TGCGCCAGCTGCCCCAACTTAGGGACAGGGGGCGGGAACACTGAAGCTTTCTTT,CASCPNLGTGGGNTEAFF
NA,TRBV7-9,NA,TRBJ1-5,TGTGCCAGCAGCTTAGCGGGAGGCAATCAGCCCCAGCATTTT,CASSLAGGNQPQHF
NA,TRBV6-1,NA,TRBJ1-2,TGTGCCAGCAGGACACCCGGAGGGTATGGCTACACCTTC,CASRTPGGYGYTF
NA,TRBV5-6,TRBD2,TRBJ2-4,TGTGCCAGCAGCTCAGGGCTAGCGGGGGGGACGGCCAAAAACATTCAGTACTTC,CASSSGLAGGTAKNIQYF
NA,TRBV5-1,TRBD2,TRBJ2-5,TGCGCCAGCAGCCGTAATATAGCGGGGGGGAAAGAGACCCAGTACTTC,CASSRNIAGGKETQYF
NA,TRBV30,NA,TRBJ1-5,TGTGCCTCCCGGTCGGGCAATCAGCCCCAGCATTTT,CASRSGNQPQHF
NA,TRBV7-9,TRBD1,TRBJ2-3,TGTGCCAGCAGGTGGACAGGGAATACAGATACGCAGTATTTT,CASRWTGNTDTQYF
NA,TRBV6-5,NA,TRBJ1-5,TGTGCCAGCAGGCCCGCAGGGGCCAACAATCAGCCCCAGCATTTT,CASRPAGANNQPQHF
NA,TRBV18,NA,TRBJ2-7,TGTGCCAGCTCACCACCTAGCAGATCCTACGAGCAGTACTTC,CASSPPSRSYEQYF
NA,TRBV6-1,TRBD1,TRBJ2-3,TGTGCCAGCAGTGGACCGGGACAGGGGGGCCAGGCTACGCAGTATTTT,CASSGPGQGGQATQYF
NA,TRBV19,NA,TRBJ2-2,TGTGCCACCATGGCAGGGGTTGGTTACACCGGGGAGCTGTTTTTT,CATMAGVGYTGELFF